These 30 T cell receptor beta chains were sequenced from one sample in a study of tissue T cells after allogeneic stem cell transplantation. The protocol was immunoSEQ multiplex PCR, while the TCRdb copy is restricted to in-frame clones and leaves out a portion. This table holds 5,000 to 6,500 clones, about 64% found once. Here the sequenced sample was duodenum tissue, taken at autopsy. These receptors all come from a woman between 18 and 50 years old with breast cancer.

The chain combines TRBV28 with TRBJ2-1; D perhaps matches TRBD2 (5 bases). The germline V and J ends were trimmed by 7 bases and 8 bases, with 12 bases remaining between them. The CDR3 runs to 12 residues. Germline CDR1 MDHEN, CDR2 SYDVKM. The CDR3 coding sequence is TGTGCCAGCAAGGTACGAGGGCATGAGCAGTTCTTC. Its translation is CASKVRGHEQFF.

CDR3 residues: CSASVDPVSYEQYF. The CDR3 DNA sequence: TGCAGCGCCAGCGTGGACCCTGTATCCTACGAGCAGTACTTC. V and J are TRBV29-1 and TRBJ2-7, with D uncertain. Germline V gene lookup returns CDR1 SQVTM and CDR2 ANQGSEA. V was pared by 7 bases and J by 1 base, with 17 bases between. The CDR3 consists of 14 residues.

The rearrangement uses TRBV6-5 and TRBJ2-3; no reliable D call. Between the trimmed V and J ends, which lost 0 bases and 6 bases, there was a span of 4 bases. Germline lookup yields CDR1 MNHEY and CDR2 SVGAGI. The CDR3 loop spans 12 amino acids. The CDR3 nucleotides read TGTGCCAGCAGTTACTCAGGGGATACGCAGTATTTT. This codes for CASSYSGDTQYF.

The chain carries TRBV28 and TRBJ2-5, with 9 bases identical to TRBD2. The CDR3 sequence is 14 residues long. Germline CDR1 and CDR2: MDHEN and SYDVKM. V lost 5 bases and J lost 2; bases outside the gene matches: 3. The CDR3 sequence: CASSRTSAQETQYF. The CDR3 nucleotides are TGTGCCAGCAGTCGGACTAGCGCTCAAGAGACCCAGTACTTC.

The CDR3 loop is CSASSTRSSFGEQYF. CDR3 bases: TGCAGTGCTAGTTCTACCCGGTCCTCGTTCGGCGAGCAGTACTTC. V usage is TRBV20-1 and J usage is TRBJ2-7; D is unresolved. The V end was cut by 3 bases, the J end by 6 bases, with 21 bases between. The CDR3 contains 15 residues. The germline V gene has CDR1 DFQATT and CDR2 SNEGSKA (reference sequence).

This clone was observed a few times. The rearrangement joins TRBV11-3 to TRBJ2-5; D is unclear. In germline, CDR1 is SGHNT, CDR2 YENEEA. The CDR3 is 13 amino acids. V lost 5 bases and J 2 bases, leaving 9 bases between the germline ends. The chain's CDR3 is CASSPGRQETQYF. The CDR3 DNA reads as TGTGCCAGCAGCCCCGGCAGGCAAGAGACCCAGTACTTC. Full variable domain (outside the CDR3, taken from reference TRBV11-3 and TRBJ2-5): EAGVVQSPRYKIIEKKQPVAFWCNPISGHNTLYWYLQNLGQGPELLIRYENEEAVDDSQLPKDRFSAERLKGVDSTLKIQPAELGDSAVYLCASSPGRQETQYFGPGTRLLVL.

This clone showed up just once. The chain carries TRBV6-1 and TRBJ2-3; 8 bases match TRBD2. After removal of 0 bases from V and 3 bases from J, the junction contained 17 bases not matched to a gene. Germline assignment: CDR1 MNHNS and CDR2 SASEGT. The CDR3 sequence is 20 residues long. The CDR3 region has the DNA TGTGCCAGCAGTGAAGCGTGGGTACTAGCGGATAGAGCAATGACAGATACGCAGTATTTT. This encodes CASSEAWVLADRAMTDTQYF.

V usage is TRBV11-1 and J usage is TRBJ2-5, with a weak D call TRBD2 (6 bases). The CDR3 spans 14 residues. Germline assignment: CDR1 SGHAT and CDR2 FQDESV (reference sequence). V shed 5 bases and J shed 3 bases, with 13 bases lying between them. CDR3 coding DNA: TGTGCCAGCAGCCCGGGACTGACCGAAGAGACCCAGTACTTC. It encodes CASSPGLTEETQYF.

The J gene is TRBJ1-4, the V gene TRBV5-1, with 7 bases that match TRBD1. Germline V gene data show CDR1 as SGHRS and CDR2 as YFSETQ. With V trimmed by 4 bases and J by 4 bases, 4 bases remained unmatched. CDR3 size: 14 residues. This CDR3 is CASSPGQSNEKLFF. For the CDR3, the DNA is TGCGCCAGCAGCCCGGGACAGAGTAATGAAAAACTGTTTTTT.

The genes are TRBV5-1 and TRBJ1-1; TRBD1 agrees at 10 bases. V gave up 4 bases and J gave up 3 bases; unmatched junction bases: 6. Germline-derived CDR1 and CDR2 are SGHRS and YFSETQ. The CDR3 has 15 amino acids. CDR3 loop: CASSPWTGGDTEAFF. The CDR3 bases are TGCGCCAGCAGCCCATGGACAGGGGGGGACACTGAAGCTTTCTTT.

The V and J genes are TRBV14 and TRBJ2-7; 7 bases match TRBD2. J lost 3 bases, V lost 0 bases, and 8 bases had no gene match. The CDR3 sequence is 16 residues long. CDR1 and CDR2 (germline): SGHDN, FVKESK. The DNA of the CDR3 is TGTGCCAGCAGCCAAGATAGGGAGGGGCGTAACTACGAGCAGTACTTC. As protein: CASSQDREGRNYEQYF.

V usage is TRBV3-1 (or the pseudogene TRBV3-2) and J usage is TRBJ2-4; perhaps TRBD2 as D (6 bases). The length of the CDR3 is 17 residues. Trimming took off 1 base at V and 3 bases at J, with 16 bases between the two ends. The germline gives CDR1 LGHDT, CDR2 YNNKEL (reference sequence). CDR3 bases: TGTGCCAGCAGCCAAGGGGAAGGGAGGCTTGACAAAAACATTCAGTACTTC. Protein: CASSQGEGRLDKNIQYF.

This clone occurred a few times. The chain carries TRBV5-4 and TRBJ1-1, with D maybe TRBD1 (6 bases). The CDR3 has 13 residues. The germline V gene has CDR1 SGHNT and CDR2 YYREEE (reference sequence). Trimming shortened V by 5 bases and J by 4 bases, and 12 bases separated the two germline ends. The CDR3 sequence: CASRPGTSTEAFF. The CDR3 DNA reads TGTGCCAGCAGGCCTGGGACAAGCACTGAAGCTTTCTTT.

About this clone itself: Other DNA sequences in the same sample also yield this CDR3. The V call is TRBV18, the J call TRBJ1-1; D gene ambiguous. Per the germline V gene, CDR1 is KGHSH and CDR2 is LQKENI. The CDR3 runs to 13 residues. V lost 6 bases, J lost 1 base, and 9 bases lay in between. The CDR3 sequence is CASSPATNTEAFF. DNA for the CDR3: TGTGCCAGCTCTCCCGCGACGAACACTGAAGCTTTCTTT.

The chain employs TRBV6-6 and TRBJ2-5, with D hard to call. V was trimmed by 0 bases and J by 5 bases, leaving 16 bases between them. Germline CDR1 reads MNHNY; CDR2 reads SVGAGI (reference sequence). The CDR3 extends over 16 amino acids. The CDR3 here is CASSYSWRTLGETQYF. CDR3 in DNA: TGTGCCAGCAGTTACTCGTGGCGGACCTTGGGGGAGACCCAGTACTTC.

The V call is TRBV24-1, the J call TRBJ1-5; TRBD1 might be the D (6 bases). The CDR3 consists of 14 residues. Trimming cost V 3 bases and J 4 bases, with 9 bases left between them. Per germline, CDR1 KGHDR and CDR2 SFDVKD. CDR3 loop: CATSDHQGNQPQHF. The CDR3 DNA sequence: TGTGCCACCAGTGATCATCAGGGGAATCAGCCCCAGCATTTT.

The J gene is TRBJ2-1, the V gene TRBV7-3; the D is unclear. The CDR3 sequence is 13 residues long. Trimming removed 5 bases at V and 5 bases at J, with 10 bases between. Germline values: CDR1 SGHTA, CDR2 FQGTGA. Here the CDR3 DNA reads TGTGCCAGCAGCGCGGACCGGGACAATGAGCAGTTCTTC. Translation gives CASSADRDNEQFF.

The chain has TRBV5-1 and TRBJ2-3; D uncertain. This CDR3 spans 15 amino acids. Germline V gene data show CDR1 as SGHRS and CDR2 as YFSETQ. V was shortened by 0 bases and J by 0 bases, with 8 bases between the two germline ends. The CDR3 is CASSLEPESTDTQYF. The CDR3 DNA reads as TGCGCCAGCAGCTTGGAGCCAGAGAGCACAGATACGCAGTATTTT.

V usage is TRBV7-3 and J usage is TRBJ2-7; D is possibly TRBD1 or TRBD2 (5 bases each). This CDR3 is 13 amino acids long. The V gene's germline CDR1 is SGHTA and CDR2 FQGTGA. V was clipped by 5 bases and J by 7 bases, with 15 bases between them. CDR3 amino acids: CASSPGTTREQYF. In DNA form, the CDR3 reads TGTGCCAGCAGCCCGGGGACGACGCGGGAGCAGTACTTC.

This sequence joins TRBV30 and TRBJ1-5; D unresolved. V shed 4 bases and J shed 2 bases, with 9 bases lying between them. CDR3 length: 13 amino acids. Germline V lookup: CDR1 GTSNPN, CDR2 SVGIG (reference sequence). Here the CDR3 DNA reads TGTGCCTGGAATTCGAGACGCAATCAGCCCCAGCATTTT. Protein: CAWNSRRNQPQHF.

J is TRBJ1-1 and V is TRBV27; unclear D gene. Germline CDR1 MNHEY, CDR2 SMNVEV (reference sequence). The CDR3 is made up of 18 amino acids. Trimming left V 1 base short and J 2 bases short, with 20 bases between. The CDR3: CASSLFGSAFRLNTEAFF. CDR3 bases: TGTGCCAGCAGTTTATTCGGGTCTGCATTTCGGCTAAACACTGAAGCTTTCTTT.

The V gene is TRBV19, the J gene TRBJ1-1; possible D gene TRBD1, 6 bases. This CDR3 contains 13 residues. Germline CDR1 is LNHDA and CDR2 is SQIVND (reference sequence). V lost 8 bases, J lost 6 bases, and 16 bases lay in between. CDR3 sequence: CASRQGRNAEAFF. For the CDR3, the DNA is TGTGCCAGTCGTCAGGGGCGTAACGCTGAAGCTTTCTTT.

Worth noting for this clone: One junction end disagrees with the germline gene, perhaps due to a read error. The V call is TRBV7-2, the J call TRBJ2-3, with TRBD2 matching over 10 bases. CDR3 length equals 14 residues. Germline CDR1 SGHTA, CDR2 FQGNSA. The CDR3: CASSLAGATDTQYF. The CDR3 region has the DNA TGTGCCAGCAGCCTAGCGGGGGCCACAGATACGCAGTATTTT.

This clone was picked up a small number of times. CDR3 DNA: TGTGCCAGCAGCCGAGGGACAGGGGCTACGGATCAGTACTTC. Translated, it gives CASSRGTGATDQYF. The rearrangement joins TRBV3-1 (or the pseudogene TRBV3-2) to TRBJ2-4, with 10 bases that match TRBD1. CDR3 length equals 14 residues. Looked up from germline, CDR1 is LGHDT and CDR2 is YNNKEL (reference sequence). V was pared by 4 bases and J by 12 bases, with 9 bases of the junction left unmatched.

In its sample, this clone was seen once. J is TRBJ2-7 and V is TRBV9; D ambiguous. The germline gives CDR1 SGDLS, CDR2 YYNGEE. The V gene lost 4 bases and the J gene lost 3 bases, with 17 bases spanning the gap. This CDR3 region has 15 residues. The CDR3 reads CASSLAPSPDYEQYF. The DNA for the CDR3 is TGTGCCAGCAGCCTCGCCCCGTCACCGGACTACGAGCAGTACTTC.

The V call is TRBV7-2, the J call TRBJ2-5; 8 positions agree with TRBD2. This CDR3 has 18 residues. Trimming took 0 bases from V and 5 from J; bases not matched to a gene: 14. CDR1 and CDR2 (germline): SGHTA, FQGNSA. The CDR3 region has the DNA TGTGCCAGCAGCTTAGCGCCCGTCCTAGCGGGCCAGGATGAGACCCAGTACTTC. It encodes CASSLAPVLAGQDETQYF.

This clone occurred a few times. V usage is TRBV7-9 and J usage is TRBJ2-5; 14 bases fit TRBD2. CDR3 length: 17 amino acids. Germline CDR1 and CDR2: SEHNR and FQNEAQ (reference sequence). J was trimmed by 0 bases and V by 4 bases; bases with no gene match: 4. The CDR3 region has the DNA TGTGCCAGCAGCTCGGGACTAGCGGGAGTAGACCAAGAGACCCAGTACTTC. Protein product: CASSSGLAGVDQETQYF.

J is TRBJ2-5 and V is TRBV7-2; D gene ambiguous. CDR1 and CDR2 (germline): SGHTA, FQGNSA. V gave up 1 base and J gave up 0 bases, with 9 bases separating them. The CDR3 is 15 residues long. CDR3: CASSLDEGYQETQYF. The CDR3 DNA reads as TGTGCCAGCAGCTTAGACGAAGGGTACCAAGAGACCCAGTACTTC. The full variable domain, in which reference TRBV7-2 and TRBJ2-5 provide the parts outside the CDR3, is GAGVSQSPSNKVTEKGKDVELRCDPISGHTALYWYRQSLGQGLEFLIYFQGNSAPDKSGLPSDRFSAERTGGSVSTLTIQRTQQEDSAVYLCASSLDEGYQETQYFGPGTRLLVL.

The V gene is TRBV6-6, the J gene TRBJ1-1; D gene uncertain. CDR3 length: 12 residues. The V end lost 6 bases, the J end lost 6 bases, and 11 bases lay between the germline ends. Looked up from germline, CDR1 is MNHNY and CDR2 is SVGAGI (reference sequence). The CDR3 sequence is CASRGGGPEAFF. As DNA, the CDR3 is TGTGCCAGCAGAGGTGGAGGGCCTGAAGCTTTCTTT.

The sample holds one count of this clone. The chain employs TRBV30 and TRBJ2-5; D possibly corresponds to TRBD1 (5 bases). Per germline, CDR1 GTSNPN and CDR2 SVGIG (reference sequence). V lost 0 bases to trimming and J lost 5 bases, with 13 bases between them. CDR3 length: 14 amino acids. CDR3 amino acids: CAWSVVAGRETQYF. The CDR3 bases are TGTGCCTGGAGTGTAGTGGCAGGGCGGGAGACCCAGTACTTC.